These T cell receptor beta chains were read from a single sample in a study of low-dose radiotherapy and immunotherapy resistance in tumors. MiXCR, applied by TCRdb to the reads, yields one record per CDR3 protein. Among about 35,000 distinct CDR3 sequences, under 25% were seen once, and the ten largest hold just under 9.5%. The sequences come from PBMCs, collected after low-dose radiotherapy plus immunotherapy. The receptor source for this set is a female donor with ovarian cancer. The CDR3 runs from the conserved cysteine through the conserved F or W. A D gene is named only where the DNA matches it firmly. Where a row states a size, it is once, few, many or the class of an expanded clone; other rows omit it.

clone size	D gene	J gene	V gene	CDR3 protein	CDR3 DNA
many	TRBD1	TRBJ2-3	TRBV28	CASSRQGARNTQYF	TGTGCCAGCAGTCGACAGGGGGCTCGGAATACGCAGTATTTT
many	TRBD1	TRBJ1-5	TRBV28	CASSTGQGDGQPQHF	TGTGCCAGCAGTACCGGACAGGGGGACGGGCAGCCCCAGCATTTT
NA	TRBD1	TRBJ1-3	TRBV11-2	CASSSTTGGSSGNTIYF	TGTGCCAGCAGCTCTACAACAGGGGGTAGCTCTGGAAACACCATATATTTT
many	TRBD1	TRBJ2-7	TRBV10-3	CASRPTGTGGGEQYF	TGTGCCTCACGGCCGACCGGGACAGGGGGTGGTGAGCAGTACTTC
many	TRBD1	TRBJ1-6	TRBV6-1	CASRPTGAMRSPLHF	TGTGCCAGCAGGCCCACAGGGGCCATGAGGTCACCCCTCCACTTT
few	NA	TRBJ2-3	TRBV27	CASSLSYTDTQYF	TGTGCCAGCAGTTTATCCTACACAGATACGCAGTATTTT
NA	NA	TRBJ2-7	TRBV29-1	CSATLSGAYSSYEQYF	TGCAGCGCAACCCTGAGTGGGGCCTACAGCTCCTACGAGCAGTACTTC
many	NA	TRBJ1-1	TRBV13	CASSSGPYTEAFF	TGTGCCAGCAGCTCCGGACCCTACACTGAAGCTTTCTTT
many	NA	TRBJ1-2	TRBV20-1	CSAFTQNYGYTF	TGCAGTGCCTTCACCCAGAACTATGGCTACACCTTC
many	TRBD1	TRBJ2-1	TRBV20-1	CSAARGGRNEQFF	TGCAGTGCCGCCCGAGGGGGCCGCAATGAGCAGTTCTTC
NA	TRBD1	TRBJ2-7	TRBV6-2/TRBV6-3	CASSLSRDSSYEQYF	TGTGCCAGCAGTTTAAGTAGGGACAGCTCCTACGAGCAGTACTTC
once	TRBD2	TRBJ2-7	TRBV7-9	CASSWLLAGAHEQYF	TGTGCCAGCAGCTGGTTACTAGCGGGAGCTCACGAGCAGTACTTC
many	TRBD1	TRBJ2-1	TRBV11-3	CASSSGTGGNEQFF	TGTGCCAGCAGCTCCGGGACAGGGGGCAATGAGCAGTTCTTC
many	NA	TRBJ2-7	TRBV3-1	CASSQEWATSYEQYF	TGTGCCAGCAGCCAAGAATGGGCGACCTCCTACGAGCAGTACTTC
NA	NA	TRBJ2-3	TRBV28	CASRIEGPDTQYF	TGTGCCAGCCGCATCGAGGGACCAGATACGCAGTATTTT
NA	NA	TRBJ2-2	TRBV7-8	CASRFRESTGELFF	TGTGCCAGCAGATTCCGGGAGAGCACCGGGGAGCTGTTTTTT
medium-sized	TRBD1	TRBJ1-2	TRBV5-5	CASSLETGLSYGYTF	TGTGCCAGCAGCTTGGAGACAGGGCTTAGCTATGGCTACACCTTC
many	TRBD1	TRBJ1-1	TRBV29-1	CSVRTGRNTEAFF	TGCAGCGTTAGGACAGGGCGGAACACTGAAGCTTTCTTT
NA	TRBD1	TRBJ2-1	TRBV18	CASSRQGNEQFF	TGTGCCAGCTCACGACAGGGGAATGAGCAGTTCTTC
many	NA	TRBJ1-1	TRBV25-1	CASSEISGRQTFF	TGTGCCAGCAGTGAAATTTCCGGTCGCCAAACTTTCTTT
NA	TRBD2	TRBJ2-5	TRBV28	CASSPTSGRAETQYF	TGTGCCAGCAGTCCGACTAGCGGGAGAGCAGAGACCCAGTACTTC
few	NA	TRBJ1-1	TRBV5-1	CASSLEGRTEAFF	TGCGCCAGCAGCTTGGAAGGGAGAACTGAAGCTTTCTTT
many	TRBD2	TRBJ2-1	TRBV5-1	CASSLAGRALNEQFF	TGCGCCAGCAGCTTGGCCGGGAGGGCCCTCAATGAGCAGTTCTTC
many	NA	TRBJ1-2	TRBV12-3/TRBV12-4	CASTTSLGISLYGYTF	TGTGCCAGCACCACCTCCCTGGGAATATCCCTCTATGGCTACACCTTC
few	TRBD2	TRBJ2-7	TRBV12-3/TRBV12-4	CASSASGGSYEQYF	TGTGCCAGCAGCGCTAGCGGGGGTTCCTACGAGCAGTACTTC
many	NA	TRBJ1-1	TRBV20-1	CSARGVTEAFF	TGCAGTGCTAGGGGGGTCACTGAAGCTTTCTTT
few	TRBD2	TRBJ2-1	TRBV7-2	CASTQLAGVSNEQFF	TGTGCCAGCACCCAGCTTGCGGGAGTTAGCAATGAGCAGTTCTTC
once	NA	TRBJ1-1	TRBV7-8	CASSFQGSGNTEAFF	TGTGCCAGCAGCTTTCAGGGGTCGGGGAACACTGAAGCTTTCTTT
many	TRBD1	TRBJ2-1	TRBV10-3	CAISEGGQGAYNEQFF	TGTGCCATCAGTGAGGGCGGGCAGGGGGCTTACAATGAGCAGTTCTTC
many	NA	TRBJ2-1	TRBV5-1	CASSLEGKHNEQFF	TGCGCCAGCAGCTTGGAAGGGAAGCACAATGAGCAGTTCTTC
many	TRBD1	TRBJ2-7	TRBV30	CAWSWDSSYEQYF	TGTGCCTGGAGTTGGGACAGTAGCTACGAGCAGTACTTC
many	NA	TRBJ2-7	TRBV15	CATSRVGGWNEQYF	TGTGCCACCAGCAGAGTGGGGGGATGGAACGAGCAGTACTTC
many	TRBD2	TRBJ2-2	TRBV2	CASSARGGITGELFF	TGTGCCAGCAGTGCCCGGGGGGGTATCACCGGGGAGCTGTTTTTT
NA	NA	TRBJ2-7	TRBV6-1	CASSVVAYSYEQYF	TGTGCCAGCAGTGTAGTGGCTTACTCCTACGAGCAGTACTTC
once	TRBD1	TRBJ2-7	TRBV5-5	CASSQRTGGDEQYF	TGCGCCAGCAGCCAACGGACAGGGGGGGACGAGCAGTACTTC
many	NA	TRBJ1-1	TRBV5-1	CASSGGGSVNTEAFF	TGCGCCAGCAGCGGGGGGGGATCAGTGAACACTGAAGCTTTCTTT
many	NA	TRBJ2-7	TRBV27	CASTSGAKTYEQYF	TGTGCCAGCACCTCAGGGGCTAAAACTTACGAGCAGTACTTC
many	NA	TRBJ1-6	TRBV20-1	CSARGAGEGASYNSPLHF	TGCAGTGCTAGAGGCGCCGGAGAAGGGGCCTCCTATAATTCACCCCTCCACTTT
many	NA	TRBJ1-5	TRBV14	CASSQTPTQPQHF	TGTGCCAGCAGCCAGACACCAACACAGCCCCAGCATTTT
NA	TRBD1	TRBJ2-7	TRBV27	CASSRTGATGEYF	TGTGCCAGCAGTCGAACAGGGGCCACAGGGGAGTACTTC
many	NA	TRBJ1-1	TRBV5-1	CASGRGVNTEAFF	TGCGCCAGCGGGCGAGGGGTGAACACTGAAGCTTTCTTT
NA	NA	TRBJ2-7	TRBV3-1	CASSHGARTAYEQYF	TGTGCCAGCAGCCATGGGGCCAGGACCGCATACGAGCAGTACTTC
NA	TRBD2	TRBJ2-1	TRBV4-3	CASSQVASGISEQFF	TGCGCCAGCAGCCAAGTGGCTAGCGGGATCAGTGAGCAGTTCTTC
many	TRBD1	TRBJ2-5	TRBV5-1	CASSLGTGGVQETQYF	TGCGCCAGCAGCTTGGGGACAGGGGGAGTCCAAGAGACCCAGTACTTC
NA	TRBD1	TRBJ1-1	TRBV5-6	CASSFPGTGGPEAFF	TGTGCCAGCAGCTTCCCCGGGACAGGGGGCCCTGAAGCTTTCTTT
many	TRBD1	TRBJ1-5	TRBV6-5	CASRAGTADSNQPQHF	TGTGCCAGCAGAGCCGGGACAGCTGATAGCAATCAGCCCCAGCATTTT
many	TRBD2	TRBJ2-2	TRBV9	CASSVYGGIGELFF	TGTGCCAGCAGCGTATACGGGGGGATCGGGGAGCTGTTTTTT
few	TRBD2	TRBJ2-7	TRBV20-1	CSARPTSGSYEQYF	TGCAGTGCTAGGCCGACTAGCGGGTCCTACGAGCAGTACTTC
NA	NA	TRBJ2-5	TRBV20-1	CSARALAQKETQYF	TGCAGTGCTAGAGCGCTAGCGCAGAAAGAGACCCAGTACTTC
NA	TRBD2	TRBJ2-7	TRBV15	CASSRDPTSGGQQYF	TGTGCCAGCAGCAGAGATCCGACTAGCGGGGGCCAACAGTACTTC
many	NA	TRBJ2-2	TRBV2	CASRRAHEGTGELFF	TGTGCCAGCAGGCGAGCCCATGAAGGCACCGGGGAGCTGTTTTTT
many	NA	TRBJ1-1	TRBV29-1	CSVDGQTSNTEAFF	TGCAGCGTGGACGGACAGACCTCTAACACTGAAGCTTTCTTT
many	TRBD2	TRBJ2-1	TRBV5-1	CASSWGLAGYEQFF	TGCGCCAGCAGCTGGGGACTAGCGGGATATGAGCAGTTCTTC
many	NA	TRBJ1-5	TRBV24-1	CATSDHEAGVQPQHF	TGTGCCACCAGTGACCATGAAGCAGGGGTCCAGCCCCAGCATTTT
many	NA	TRBJ2-1	TRBV4-1	CASSQPMTRNEQFF	TGCGCCAGCAGCCAACCTATGACTAGGAATGAGCAGTTCTTC
many	NA	TRBJ2-3	TRBV2	CASSFSIASSTDTQYF	TGTGCCAGCAGCTTCTCCATAGCATCTAGCACAGATACGCAGTATTTT
NA	TRBD2	TRBJ2-1	TRBV2	CASSRAGGPYNEQFF	TGTGCCAGCAGTCGGGCGGGAGGGCCCTACAATGAGCAGTTCTTC
many	NA	TRBJ2-1	TRBV18	CASSPLATSGNEQFF	TGTGCCAGCTCACCACTAGCCACCTCGGGAAATGAGCAGTTCTTC
many	TRBD2	TRBJ2-1	TRBV27	CASSPGLAGAAYF	TGTGCCAGCAGTCCGGGACTAGCGGGGGCGGCGTACTTC
many	TRBD2	TRBJ2-7	TRBV5-1	CASSPGLAGVEQYF	TGCGCCAGCAGCCCGGGACTAGCGGGAGTCGAGCAGTACTTC